This passage covers 27 T cell receptor beta chains from one sample sequenced in a study of T cells expressing NK-cell markers. For each CDR3 protein, TCRdb gives one entry from its re-call of the 5' RACE reads, without DNA. This table lists under 500,000 distinct CDR3 sequences. Source material: blood T cells: a sorted CD56 or NKG2C T cell subset, CD4+ or CD8+ T cells, or bulk PBMC T cells (not recorded which). These receptors came from a woman aged 18 to 75 in good health.

The rearrangement links TRBV5-6 to TRBJ2-7. Per the germline V gene, CDR1 is SGHDT and CDR2 is YYEEEE. This CDR3 has 13 residues. The CDR3 region is CASSLRGLYEQYF.

This chain uses TRBV11-1 with TRBJ1-1; the TCRdb D gene call, TRBD1, has no DNA to confirm it. The CDR3 covers 15 residues. CDR1 is SGHAT, CDR2 FQDESV, per germline (reference sequence). CDR3 amino acids: CASSAPGQGDLEAFF.

This chain uses TRBV12-3 or TRBV12-4 with TRBJ2-2; as DNA is missing, the TRBD1 call by TCRdb cannot be tested. The CDR3 runs to 13 residues. The CDR3 is CASSFPPPEELFF.

The V gene is TRBV7-9, the J gene TRBJ2-2; TCRdb proposes TRBD1, but this gene call is untestable without DNA. The CDR3 spans 13 residues. Germline lookup yields CDR1 SEHNR and CDR2 FQNEAQ (reference sequence). The CDR3 here is CASSLWDGGELFF.

V and J are TRBV7-8 and TRBJ2-4; TCRdb lists TRBD1, though no DNA is available to test this call. Looked up from germline, CDR1 is SGHVS and CDR2 is FQNEAQ. The CDR3 length is 15 residues. The CDR3 loop reads CASSQTQGGKNIQYF.

The chain combines TRBV4-3 with TRBJ2-3; TCRdb selects TRBD2, and the lack of DNA leaves this call unchecked. CDR3 length: 19 amino acids. CDR1 is LGHNA, CDR2 YSLEER, per germline. The CDR3 protein is CASSQLLLAGGFDTDTQYF.

V gene TRBV12-3 or TRBV12-4 combines with J gene TRBJ2-5; checking the TCRdb D call of TRBD1 is not possible without DNA. The CDR3 runs to 15 residues. The CDR3 protein is CASSFGAGTGETQYF.

The rearrangement joins TRBV4-3 to TRBJ2-1; TCRdb selects TRBD2, and the lack of DNA leaves this call unchecked. Per germline, CDR1 LGHNA and CDR2 YSLEER. The CDR3 contains 16 residues. This CDR3 is CASSQVAVLDYNEQFF.

CDR3 residues: CATSEGGVQPTDTQYF. The chain recombines TRBV24-1 with TRBJ2-3; TCRdb's D call, TRBD1, is unchecked because there is no DNA. The CDR3 contains 16 residues. Germline-derived CDR1 and CDR2 are KGHDR and SFDVKD.

The chain's CDR3 is CSLLSVTGSPNEQFF. This chain uses TRBV29-1 with TRBJ2-1; TCRdb designates TRBD1, a call that cannot be tested without DNA. The CDR3 sequence is 15 residues long. Germline CDR1 SQVTM, CDR2 ANQGSEA.

The V and J genes are TRBV20-1 and TRBJ2-1; absent DNA, TCRdb's TRBD2 call cannot be checked. Germline assignment: CDR1 DFQATT and CDR2 SNEGSKA (reference sequence). The length of the CDR3 is 16 residues. The CDR3: CSAYHGGSLTGNEQFF.

The J gene is TRBJ1-6, the V gene TRBV7-2; the TCRdb call, TRBD1, lacks DNA for checking. Germline CDR1 reads SGHTA; CDR2 reads FQGNSA. This CDR3 has 16 amino acids. The CDR3 reads CASSSRIARVGSPLHF.

V gene TRBV28 combines with J gene TRBJ2-1; checking the TCRdb D call of TRBD2 is not possible without DNA. Germline CDR1 and CDR2: MDHEN and SYDVKM. This CDR3 spans 20 amino acids. The CDR3 region is CASSPTLEAGGPQIDNEQFF. Variable domain in full (rest from reference TRBV28 and TRBJ2-1): DVKVTQSSRYLVKRTGEKVFLECVQDMDHENMFWYRQDPGLGLRLIYFSYDVKMKEKGDIPEGYSVSREKKERFSLILESASTNQTSMYLCASSPTLEAGGPQIDNEQFFGPGTRLTVL.

This rearrangement joins TRBV3-1 to TRBJ1-2. The CDR3 sequence is 14 residues long. Per germline, CDR1 LGHDT and CDR2 YNNKEL (reference sequence). The CDR3 sequence: CASSQGQGPYGYTF.

The genes are TRBV18 and TRBJ2-4; the D call of TRBD1 rests on TCRdb alone, since no DNA is present to check it. CDR1 KGHSH and CDR2 LQKENI come from the germline V gene. The CDR3 length is 14 residues. This chain's CDR3 is CASSPSGQEEGVDF. The full variable domain, rest sourced from reference TRBV18 and TRBJ2-4, is NAGVMQNPRHLVRRRGQEARLRCSPMKGHSHVYWYRQLPEEGLKFMVYLQKENIIDESGMPKERFSAEFPKEGPSILRIQQVVRGDSAAYFCASSPSGQEEGVDFGAGTRLSVL.

The chain joins TRBV15 to TRBJ1-5. CDR3 length equals 12 residues. The germline CDR1 and CDR2 sequences are LNHNV and YYDKDF (reference sequence). The CDR3 sequence: CATSEGYQPQHF.

The genes are TRBV12-3 or TRBV12-4 and TRBJ1-3. The CDR3 sequence is 16 residues long. This chain's CDR3 is CASSLSSRGSGNTIYF.

The J gene is TRBJ1-1, the V gene TRBV4-2; the D call from TCRdb, TRBD1, cannot be confirmed without DNA. Germline V gene sequence: CDR1 LGHNA, CDR2 YNFKEQ. This CDR3 is 16 amino acids long. CDR3 in amino acids: CASSQEEGARGTEAFF.

CDR3 loop: CSARGGGANYGYTF. V and J are TRBV20-1 and TRBJ1-2; TCRdb's assignment of TRBD1 cannot be checked, as there is no DNA. This CDR3 has 14 residues. Germline values: CDR1 DFQATT, CDR2 SNEGSKA (reference sequence).

The rearrangement links TRBV4-1 to TRBJ1-2; TCRdb's D call of TRBD1 is untestable without DNA. The V gene's germline CDR1 is MGHRA and CDR2 YSYEKL. The CDR3 runs 14 residues. This chain's CDR3 is CASSQGGVGYGYTF.

V usage is TRBV5-6 and J usage is TRBJ1-4; TCRdb's D gene call, TRBD1, goes unchecked for lack of DNA. Germline assignment: CDR1 SGHDT and CDR2 YYEEEE. The CDR3 has 16 amino acids. The CDR3: CASSPGPGQGYEKLFF. Based on the CDR3 plus reference TRBV5-6 and TRBJ1-4, the full variable domain is DAGVTQSPTHLIKTRGQQVTLRCSPKSGHDTVSWYQQALGQGPQFIFQYYEEEERQRGNFPDRFSGHQFPNYSSELNVNALLLGDSALYLCASSPGPGQGYEKLFFGSGTQLSVL.

The chain employs TRBV4-2 and TRBJ2-2; TCRdb indicates TRBD1, and absent DNA this call remains unverified. In germline, CDR1 is LGHNA, CDR2 YNFKEQ. The CDR3 length is 16 residues. CDR3 sequence: CASSPRGGGDTGELFF.

This chain joins TRBV5-1 and TRBJ2-6. The CDR3 is 16 amino acids. Germline V gene lookup returns CDR1 SGHRS and CDR2 YFSETQ. CDR3 region: CASSRTVASGANVLTF.

This rearrangement joins TRBV7-9 to TRBJ2-4. The CDR3 has 13 amino acids. The germline gives CDR1 SEHNR, CDR2 FQNEAQ (reference sequence). This CDR3 reads CASSLAPGNIQYF.

This chain joins TRBV6-2 or TRBV6-3 and TRBJ1-1; TCRdb selects TRBD1, and the lack of DNA leaves this call unchecked. The CDR3 contains 14 residues. The V gene's germline CDR1 is MNHEY and CDR2 SVGEGT. CDR3 sequence reads: CASSYNRAVNEAFF.

V and J are TRBV27 and TRBJ2-5; TCRdb reports TRBD2, a call that lacks DNA to check it against. Per germline, CDR1 MNHEY and CDR2 SMNVEV (reference sequence). The CDR3 spans 14 residues. The CDR3 protein is CASSFLASRGTQYF.

The chain has TRBV20-1 and TRBJ1-3; TCRdb's D gene call, TRBD1, goes unchecked for lack of DNA. The CDR3 has 13 amino acids. Germline CDR1 and CDR2: DFQATT and SNEGSKA (reference sequence). This CDR3 is CSAGHHSGNTIYF.